This TCR beta chain was identified during a study of tumour-infiltrating T cells in Burkitt lymphoma. The table came from immunoSEQ multiplex PCR; TCRdb's copy has only in-frame clones and leaves some out. Of about 50,000 clones in the sample, around a third were seen once. The junction had 5 bases not matched to a gene; V was cut back by 7 bases and J by 0 bases. The germline V gene has CDR1 SQVTM and CDR2 ANQGSEA. The CDR3 spans 13 residues. This clone came up a few times. The chain couples TRBV29-1 to TRBJ1-1; 7 bases agree with TRBD1. The sequenced sample was tumor tissue. The clonotype originates from a human donor with Burkitt lymphoma. The CDR3 DNA follows: TGCAGCGCGTCGGGACAGTTGAACACTGAAGCTTTCTTT. Its translation: CSASGQLNTEAFF.